Reported below is one TCR beta chain. The data belong to a study of cytomegalovirus exposure and HLA in healthy donors. V shed 3 bases and J 7 bases; nucleotides not matched to a gene: 6. This CDR3 has 14 amino acids. Germline CDR1 SGHTA, CDR2 FQGTGA. The PCR ran on 60 Vbeta and 13 Jbeta primers. The protocol was immunoSEQ multiplex PCR, while the TCRdb copy is restricted to in-frame clones and leaves out a portion. This table has 180,000 or so clones, around 80% appearing once. This clonotype was obtained from a man aged 35-49 years in good health and CMV-seronegative. V and J are TRBV7-3 and TRBJ2-1; 7 bases fit TRBD2. The material sequenced was PBMCs. This CDR3 reads CASSFAGLPNEQFF. The DNA for the CDR3 is TGTGCCAGCAGCTTTGCGGGACTACCGAATGAGCAGTTCTTC.